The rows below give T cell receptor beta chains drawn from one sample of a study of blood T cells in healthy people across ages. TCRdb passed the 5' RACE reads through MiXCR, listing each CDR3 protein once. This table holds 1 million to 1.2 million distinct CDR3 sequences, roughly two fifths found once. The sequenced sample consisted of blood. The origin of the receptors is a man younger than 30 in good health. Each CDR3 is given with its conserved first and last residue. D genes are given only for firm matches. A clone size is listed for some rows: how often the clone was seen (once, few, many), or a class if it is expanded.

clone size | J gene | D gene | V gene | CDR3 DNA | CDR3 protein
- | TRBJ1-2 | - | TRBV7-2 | TGTGCCAGCAGCTTAACGGTTTTGAACTATGGCTACACCTTC | CASSLTVLNYGYTF
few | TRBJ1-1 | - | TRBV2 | TGTGCCAGCAGTGAGATCAGGGCGAACACTGAAGCTTTCTTT | CASSEIRANTEAFF
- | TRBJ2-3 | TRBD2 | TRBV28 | TGTGCCAGCAGTTTCCTCCAGACTAGCGGGGGCCTCTCCTTCGGCACAGATACGCAGTATTTT | CASSFLQTSGGLSFGTDTQYF
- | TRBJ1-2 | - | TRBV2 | TGTGCCAGCAGTATGAAGGGAAGCTATGGCTACACCTTC | CASSMKGSYGYTF
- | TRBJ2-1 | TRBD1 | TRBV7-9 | TGTGCCAGCAGCTCTCCCGGGACAGGGTCTAGCAATGAGCAGTTCTTC | CASSSPGTGSSNEQFF
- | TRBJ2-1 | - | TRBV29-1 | TGCAGCGTAGGACTGCCAAACTACAATGAGCAGTTCTTC | CSVGLPNYNEQFF
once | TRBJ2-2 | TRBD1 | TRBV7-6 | TGTGCCAGCAGCCCATCCGGGACAGGGGGCACCGGGGAGCTGTTTTTT | CASSPSGTGGTGELFF
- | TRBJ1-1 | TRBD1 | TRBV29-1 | TGCAGCGGATCACAGGGGTTGAACACTGAAGCTTTCTTT | CSGSQGLNTEAFF
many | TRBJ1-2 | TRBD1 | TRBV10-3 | TGTGCCATCACCCCGACAGGGATCGATGGCTACACCTTC | CAITPTGIDGYTF
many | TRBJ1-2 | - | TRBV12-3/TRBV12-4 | TGTGCCAGCAACCAGGGGAGGACGAACTATGGCTACACCTTC | CASNQGRTNYGYTF
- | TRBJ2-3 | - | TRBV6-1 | TGTGCCAGCAGTGAATGGGGCAGGGACACAGATACGCAGTATTTT | CASSEWGRDTDTQYF
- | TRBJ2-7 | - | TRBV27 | TGTGCCAGCAGGAGGTACGAGCAGTACTTC | CASRRYEQYF
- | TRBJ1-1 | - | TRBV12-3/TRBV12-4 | TGTGCCAGCACTCCCTCGGGACACAGTGAAGCTTTCTTT | CASTPSGHSEAFF
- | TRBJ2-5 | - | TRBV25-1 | TGTGCCAGCAGTGAGGGACTTCAAGAGACCCAGTACTTC | CASSEGLQETQYF
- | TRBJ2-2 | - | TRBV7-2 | TGTGCCGGTGACGAGAGGACGAGGAACACCGGGGAGCTGTTTTTT | CAGDERTRNTGELFF
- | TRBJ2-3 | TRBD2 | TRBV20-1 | TGCAGTGCTAGAGATCCAGCGGGGGTCACAGATACGCAGTATTTT | CSARDPAGVTDTQYF
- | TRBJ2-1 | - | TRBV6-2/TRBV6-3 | TGTGCCAGCAGGAGTTACAAAGGGGCCGGGGCTTACAATGAGCAGTTCTTC | CASRSYKGAGAYNEQFF
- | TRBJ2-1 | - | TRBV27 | TGTGCCAGCAGTCTGTCACAGGGTCTAGAGGGGGGTTACTACAATGAGCAGTTCTTC | CASSLSQGLEGGYYNEQFF
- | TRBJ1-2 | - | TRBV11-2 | TGTGCCAGCAGCTTAGATCCCGCAGGGTTTTATGGCTACACCTTC | CASSLDPAGFYGYTF
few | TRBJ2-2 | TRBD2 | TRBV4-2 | TGTTCCAGCAGACCCATTCTAGCGGGGGGCACCGGGGAGCTGTTTTTT | CSSRPILAGGTGELFF